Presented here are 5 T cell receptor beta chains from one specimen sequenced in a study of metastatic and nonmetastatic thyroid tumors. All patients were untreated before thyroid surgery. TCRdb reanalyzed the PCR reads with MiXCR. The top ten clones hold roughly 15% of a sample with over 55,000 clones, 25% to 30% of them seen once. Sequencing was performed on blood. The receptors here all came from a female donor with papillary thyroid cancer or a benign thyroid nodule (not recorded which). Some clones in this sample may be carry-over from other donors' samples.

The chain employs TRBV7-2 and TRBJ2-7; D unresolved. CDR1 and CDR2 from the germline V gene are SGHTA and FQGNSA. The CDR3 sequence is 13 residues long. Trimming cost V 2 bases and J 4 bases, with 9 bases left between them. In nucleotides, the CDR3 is TGTGCCAGCAGCTTAATGGTGTGGTACGAGCAGTACTTC. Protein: CASSLMVWYEQYF. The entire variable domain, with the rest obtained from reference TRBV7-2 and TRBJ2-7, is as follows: GAGVSQSPSNKVTEKGKDVELRCDPISGHTALYWYRQSLGQGLEFLIYFQGNSAPDKSGLPSDRFSAERTGGSVSTLTIQRTQQEDSAVYLCASSLMVWYEQYFGPGTRLTVT.

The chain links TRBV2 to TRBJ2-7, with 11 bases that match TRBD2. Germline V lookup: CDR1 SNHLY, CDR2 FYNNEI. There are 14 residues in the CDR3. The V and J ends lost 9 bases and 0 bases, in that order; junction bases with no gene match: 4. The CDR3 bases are TGTGCCAGACAGACTAGCGGGACCTCCTACGAGCAGTACTTC. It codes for CARQTSGTSYEQYF.

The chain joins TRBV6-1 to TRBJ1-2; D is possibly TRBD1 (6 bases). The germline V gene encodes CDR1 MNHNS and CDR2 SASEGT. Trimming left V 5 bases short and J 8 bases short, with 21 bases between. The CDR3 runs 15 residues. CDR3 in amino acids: CASSPQGVMAGGYTF. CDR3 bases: TGTGCCAGCAGTCCACAGGGCGTCATGGCGGGAGGCTACACCTTC.

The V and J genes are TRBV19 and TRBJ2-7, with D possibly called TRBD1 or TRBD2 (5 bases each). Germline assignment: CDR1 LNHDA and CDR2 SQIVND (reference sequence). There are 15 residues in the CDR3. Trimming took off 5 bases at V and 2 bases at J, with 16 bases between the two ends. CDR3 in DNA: TGTGCCAGTAGTGCCGGGACGGAGTCAGCCTACGAGCAGTACTTC. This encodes CASSAGTESAYEQYF.

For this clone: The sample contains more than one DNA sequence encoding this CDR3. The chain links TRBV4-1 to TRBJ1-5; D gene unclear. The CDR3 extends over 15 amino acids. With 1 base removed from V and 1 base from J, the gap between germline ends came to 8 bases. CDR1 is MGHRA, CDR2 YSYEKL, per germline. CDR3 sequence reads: CASSQVPGSNQPQHF. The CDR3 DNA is TGCGCCAGCAGCCAAGTTCCCGGGAGCAATCAGCCCCAGCATTTT.